This record looks at one T cell receptor beta chain sequence and its context. Its antigen is unknown. These data belong to a study of T cell responses to AZD1222 COVID-19 vaccine. Study as a whole: Combined were second doses at about 4 or about 12 weeks. Findings of the study overall: Reportedly, nearly half the spike-specific TCRs target unmutated variant regions. None of the repertoires were sampled until the peak T cell response had passed.

The length of the CDR3 is 17 residues. Germline CDR1 reads MGHRA; CDR2 reads YSYEKL. Trimming shortened V by 3 bases and J by 5 bases, and 21 bases separated the two germline ends. Data came from immunoSEQ multiplex PCR; TCRdb stores just in-frame clones and leaves some out. The sample lists 120,000 or so clones, 75% to 90% seen once, with more than 5.5% in the top ten. This receptor was obtained from an adult in good health. The V and J genes are TRBV4-1 and TRBJ2-3; D possibly corresponds to TRBD1 (8 bases). This sample comprised peripheral blood, obtained on day 0 of AZD1222 vaccination. The CDR3 DNA sequence: TGCGCCAGCAGCCACTCACTACGACAGGGGAGGGGAGATACGCAGTATTTT. It translates to CASSHSLRQGRGDTQYF.